The rows below give T cell receptor beta chains drawn from one sample of a study of vaccination effects on CD4 cells after COVID-19. Their target antigens are unknown. TCRdb's copy holds only in-frame clones and misses some; the assay was immunoSEQ multiplex PCR. There are approximately 60,000 clones in the sample; around 84% occur only once, and more than 4% lies in the top ten. Sequenced here: CD4+ T cells from PBMCs cultured without peptide, sampled after COVID-19 vaccination. The source of these receptors is a human donor who received a COVID-19 vaccine. The CDR3 runs from the conserved cysteine through the conserved F or W. A D gene is named only where the DNA matches it firmly. For some rows the clone size is stated as once, few or many, or as a class when expanded; others skip it.

clone size	D gene	CDR3 length	V gene	J gene	CDR3 protein	CDR3 DNA
.	.	14	TRBV3-1/TRBV3-2	TRBJ1-1	CASCGRAKNTEAFF	TGTGCCAGCTGTGGTAGGGCCAAAAACACTGAAGCTTTCTTT
.	.	13	TRBV5-1	TRBJ2-5	CASSLPEKETQYF	TGCGCCAGCAGCTTGCCCGAGAAAGAGACCCAGTACTTC
once	TRBD1	15	TRBV12-5	TRBJ2-1	CASGPSTGDPYEQFF	TGTGCTAGTGGTCCCTCGACAGGGGACCCCTATGAGCAGTTCTTC
once	.	12	TRBV12-3/TRBV12-4	TRBJ1-2	CASSLRQTLATF	TGTGCCAGCAGTTTAAGACAGACGCTTGCTACCTTC
.	TRBD1	15	TRBV18	TRBJ1-4	CASSPGRQGEEKLFF	TGTGCCAGCTCACCAGGGAGACAGGGAGAGGAAAAACTGTTTTTT
.	.	15	TRBV28	TRBJ1-1	CASSLTGFVNTEAFF	TGTGCCAGCAGTCTCACAGGGTTCGTGAACACTGAAGCTTTCTTT
.	.	18	TRBV28	TRBJ1-4	CASTPLRMAEATNEKLFF	TGTGCCAGCACCCCCCTTCGGATGGCGGAAGCAACTAATGAAAAACTGTTTTTT
.	.	12	TRBV12-3/TRBV12-4	TRBJ1-1	CASSLRRTEAFF	TGTGCCAGCAGTTTACGGAGGACTGAAGCTTTCTTT
.	.	14	TRBV30	TRBJ1-1	CAWSLGRLNTEAFF	TGTGCCTGGAGTCTTGGGCGACTGAACACTGAAGCTTTCTTT
.	TRBD2	14	TRBV7-3	TRBJ2-3	CASGGGSRTDTQYF	TGTGCCAGCGGCGGGGGGTCCCGCACAGATACGCAGTATTTT
.	TRBD1	13	TRBV2	TRBJ2-5	CASRGTERETQYF	TGTGCCAGCAGGGGGACAGAGCGGGAGACCCAGTACTTC
.	.	13	TRBV5-6	TRBJ2-7	CASSRRDGGEQYF	TGTGCCAGCAGCCGAAGGGACGGCGGGGAGCAGTACTTC
.	.	14	TRBV5-1	TRBJ1-1	CASSWTGQNTEAFF	TGCGCCAGCAGCTGGACGGGACAGAACACTGAAGCTTTCTTT
.	.	15	TRBV28	TRBJ2-3	CASSFVRGYPDTQYF	TGTGCCAGCAGTTTCGTCCGTGGCTACCCAGATACGCAGTATTTT
.	.	15	TRBV18	TRBJ2-1	CASSPPGLAWNEQFF	TGTGCCAGCTCACCACCGGGACTGGCTTGGAATGAGCAGTTCTTC
.	TRBD1	13	TRBV6-5	TRBJ2-1	CASRGTGAGEQFF	TGTGCCAGCAGGGGGACAGGGGCAGGGGAGCAGTTCTTC
.	TRBD1	15	TRBV27	TRBJ1-4	CASTPQGAANEKLFF	TGTGCCAGCACACCCCAGGGGGCTGCTAATGAAAAACTGTTTTTT
few	.	13	TRBV12-3/TRBV12-4	TRBJ1-5	CASCLALNQPQHF	TGTGCCAGCTGTTTGGCCCTTAATCAGCCCCAGCATTTT
.	.	15	TRBV11-2	TRBJ1-5	CASSREGRPNQPQHF	TGTGCCAGCAGCCGCGAAGGACGGCCCAATCAGCCCCAGCATTTT
.	.	15	TRBV9	TRBJ2-3	CASSVGVHYTDTQYF	TGTGCCAGCAGCGTAGGAGTCCACTACACAGATACGCAGTATTTT
.	.	13	TRBV12-3/TRBV12-4	TRBJ1-2	CASSGAADYGYTF	TGTGCCAGCAGCGGGGCGGCGGACTATGGCTACACCTTC